This T cell receptor beta chain is drawn from a study of Graves' ophthalmopathy and Graves' hyperthyroidism. Study-level background: Peripheral blood was obtained at first diagnosis, ahead of any treatment.

The sequenced template was RNA, covering the TCR beta CDR3 region. The workflow started with a first-round RT-PCR run with HTBI primers and then moved on to a second-round multiplex PCR. TCRdb re-called the multiplex PCR reads with MiXCR, one entry per CDR3 protein. Of nearly 400,000 distinct CDR3 sequences in the sample, 15% to 20% are singletons; the top ten hold 1.5% to 2%. This clonotype was seen ten or more times. The antigen remains unidentified. Study outcomes and limitations: At about 69% sensitivity and approximately 72% specificity, the model predicted progression of the ophthalmopathy.

The diagnosis combined clinical symptoms, thyroxine, TRAb, thyroid ultrasound and orbital computed tomography scans. V lost 5 bases and J lost 7, with 18 bases in between. CDR1 and CDR2 (germline): WNHNN, SYGVQD (reference sequence). The CDR3 has 14 amino acids. What was sequenced was peripheral blood. J is TRBJ2-7 and V is TRBV10-1; D not resolved. The sequence derives from a woman aged 18-30 years with Graves' ophthalmopathy. The chain's CDR3 is CASSPNGFEREQYF. In DNA form, the CDR3 reads TGCGCCAGCAGTCCGAATGGGTTCGAGAGGGAGCAGTACTTC.